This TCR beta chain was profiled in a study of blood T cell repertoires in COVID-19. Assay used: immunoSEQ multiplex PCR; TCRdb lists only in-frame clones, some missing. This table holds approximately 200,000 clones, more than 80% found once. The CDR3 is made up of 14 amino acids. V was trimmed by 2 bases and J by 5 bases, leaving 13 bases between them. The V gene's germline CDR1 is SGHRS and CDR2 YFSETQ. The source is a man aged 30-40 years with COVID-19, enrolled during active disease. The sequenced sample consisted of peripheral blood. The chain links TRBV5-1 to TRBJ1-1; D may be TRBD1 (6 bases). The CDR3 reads CASSFQGRGTEAFF. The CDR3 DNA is TGCGCCAGCAGCTTCCAGGGGAGGGGAACTGAAGCTTTCTTT.